This T cell receptor beta chain is drawn from a study of cytomegalovirus exposure and HLA in healthy donors. In the study overall: The study placed approximately 81% of its roughly 410 genotyped donors in the Caucasian-associated ancestry cluster.

Findings and limits, study-wide: Rare TCR sequences predominated, though certain public TCRs were found in many donors. Later analysis placed DRB1 highest and HLA-C lowest in TCR association rates, which differed by HLA locus.

PCR amplification relied on 60 Vbeta primers (plus 13 Jbeta primers). The data were produced by immunoSEQ multiplex PCR, yet TCRdb's version contains in-frame clones alone and is incomplete. This sample has approximately 100,000 clones, with around 80% found just once. As to this clone: What it recognizes is unknown.

Trimming removed 0 bases at V and 8 bases at J, with 16 bases between. Germline lookup yields CDR1 LGHNA and CDR2 YNFKEQ. CDR3 size: 15 residues. This receptor was taken from a female donor in good health and CMV-seronegative. The genes are TRBV4-2 and TRBJ1-2, with TRBD1 as a possible D gene (5 bases). The source material was PBMCs. CDR3 nucleotides: TGTGCCAGCAGCCAAGAACGTACCACAGGTATCGGCTACACCTTC. Its protein product is CASSQERTTGIGYTF.